This T cell receptor (beta chain) was profiled in a study of OX40 agonist ivuxolimab in advanced cancers. Study-wide context: Patients were treated with ivuxolimab, an agonistic anti-OX40 (CD134) antibody. Study-level points and caveats: Doses of 0.1 to 3.0 mg/kg were accompanied by clonal expansion of CD4+ and CD8+ blood T cells by week 6.

Profiling relied on immunoSEQ multiplex PCR, and the TCRdb table lists in-frame clones only, not all of them. This table holds more than 55,000 clones, 70% to 90% found once. The V end was cut by 3 bases, the J end by 0 bases, with 12 bases between. The CDR3 is 16 residues long. CDR1 and CDR2 from the germline V gene are SGHVS and FQNEAQ. For this clone: The antigen is unknown.

If patients had autoimmune disease history or systemic immunosuppression, they were excluded. The chain is built from TRBV7-8 and TRBJ1-3, with D unclear. The source was CD4+ or CD8+ T cells sorted from blood, collected in a trial of the OX40 agonist ivuxolimab. The receptor comes from an adult with an advanced solid tumor such as melanoma, head and neck, liver or kidney cancer. As DNA, the CDR3 is TGTGCCAGCAGCTTGGAGGCCTTCATCTCTGGAAACACCATATATTTT. This sequence encodes CASSLEAFISGNTIYF.